Listed here is a single T cell receptor beta chain. The CDR3 loop spans 15 amino acids. The V segment lost 1 base and the J segment 2 bases; nucleotides outside the gene matches: 3. The germline CDR1 and CDR2 sequences are SGHVS and FNYEAQ. Template material for amplifying TCR beta CDR3 regions consisted of RNA transcripts. Primed by the HTBI set, a first-round RT-PCR was run on the TCR CDR3. TCRdb redid the calling of the multiplex PCR reads with MiXCR, one entry per CDR3 protein. The sample lists 500,000 to 600,000 distinct CDR3 sequences, just under 20% occurring once. This sample is drawn from a study of T cells in Graves' hyperthyroidism and ophthalmopathy.

V is TRBV7-6 and J is TRBJ2-7; 9 bases map to TRBD2. This clonotype originated in a man in his forties or fifties with Graves' ophthalmopathy. The specimen sequenced was blood. The CDR3 loop is CASSLGVAGAYEQYF. The CDR3 DNA reads TGTGCCAGCAGCTTAGGTGTAGCGGGAGCCTACGAGCAGTACTTC. Based on the CDR3 plus reference TRBV7-6 and TRBJ2-7, the full variable domain is GAGVSQSPRYKVTKRGQDVALRCDPISGHVSLYWYRQALGQGPEFLTYFNYEAQQDKSGLPNDRFSAERPEGSISTLTIQRTEQRDSAMYRCASSLGVAGAYEQYFGPGTRLTVT.